This TCR beta chain was recovered during a study of regulatory T cells in long-lasting Graves disease. There are a few counts of this clonotype. The antigen is not known. The time point: newly diagnosed GD, antithyroid drugs for less than 3 months. Researchers made the TCR library from RNA that was extracted from PBMCs. Patients all came to the study from an endocrinology department in Xi'an, China. Study-wide points: Comparison showed that persistent patients shared more public clonotypes (over 2,500) than new patients (about 880).

Germline-derived CDR1 and CDR2 are LNHNV and YYDKDF (reference sequence). The CDR3 is 14 amino acids. Trimming took 1 base from V and 2 from J, leaving 9 bases between them. The TCR beta library used iRepertoire HTBI primers with Arm-PCR amplification of CDR3. A single record per CDR3 protein comes from TCRdb applying MiXCR to the multiplex PCR reads. Here the sample spans roughly 610,000 distinct CDR3 sequences, roughly 15% being singletons. The data were also submitted as part of a second study, on T cells in Graves' hyperthyroidism and ophthalmopathy. This second report adds: Peripheral blood also featured most of the thyroid clonotypes expanded above 0.001.

The chain employs TRBV15 and TRBJ2-7; a weak D match, TRBD1 (6 bases). This specimen was peripheral blood mononuclear cells (PBMCs), taken at new diagnosis, from a patient treated with antithyroid drugs. The sequence was obtained from a woman aged 25 to 45 with Graves disease. The CDR3 is CATSRAPGAYEQYF. DNA for the CDR3: TGTGCCACCAGCAGAGCCCCAGGGGCCTACGAGCAGTACTTC. The whole variable domain, filled in from reference TRBV15 and TRBJ2-7, reads DAMVIQNPRYQVTQFGKPVTLSCSQTLNHNVMYWYQQKSSQAPKLLFHYYDKDFNNEADTPDNFQSRRPNTSFCFLDIRSPGLGDTAMYLCATSRAPGAYEQYFGPGTRLTVT.